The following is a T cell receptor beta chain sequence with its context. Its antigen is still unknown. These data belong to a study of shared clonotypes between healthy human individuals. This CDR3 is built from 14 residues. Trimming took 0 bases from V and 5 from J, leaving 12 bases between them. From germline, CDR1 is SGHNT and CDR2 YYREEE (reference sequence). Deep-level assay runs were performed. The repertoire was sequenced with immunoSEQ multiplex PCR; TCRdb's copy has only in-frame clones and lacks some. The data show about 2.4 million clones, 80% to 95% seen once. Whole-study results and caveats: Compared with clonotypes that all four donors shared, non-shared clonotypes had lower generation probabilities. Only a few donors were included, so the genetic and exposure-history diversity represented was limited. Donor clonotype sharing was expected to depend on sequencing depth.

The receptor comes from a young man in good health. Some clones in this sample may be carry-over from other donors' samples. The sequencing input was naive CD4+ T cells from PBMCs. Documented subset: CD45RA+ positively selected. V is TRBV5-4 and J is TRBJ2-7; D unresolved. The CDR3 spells CASSLDISLNEQYF. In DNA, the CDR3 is TGTGCCAGCAGCTTGGATATTAGTTTAAACGAGCAGTACTTC.